A selection of T cell receptor beta chains follows, all from one sample in a study of blood T cell repertoires in COVID-19. Sequencing was performed with immunoSEQ multiplex PCR; in TCRdb, only in-frame clones are kept and a portion is missing. The sample has roughly 180,000 clones, approximately 85% seen once. The material sequenced was PBMCs or T cells enriched from blood (not recorded which). These receptors were collected from a middle-aged man who had recovered from COVID-19. Each CDR3 is given with its conserved first and last residue. Each record gives: clone size, J gene, D gene, V gene, CDR3 length, CDR3 protein, CDR3 DNA. The D gene is left open where the match is weak. Only part of the rows carry a size: once, few, many, or a class if the clone is expanded.

size: -; J: TRBJ2-1; D: -; V: TRBV28; length: 15; CDR3: CATDRQYMDTNEQFF; DNA: TGTGCCACCGACCGACAGTATATGGACACGAATGAGCAGTTCTTC
size: -; J: TRBJ1-2; D: -; V: TRBV5-1; length: 14; CDR3: CASRYPSDNYGYTF; DNA: TGCGCCAGCCGGTATCCGTCCGATAACTATGGCTACACCTTC
size: -; J: TRBJ2-7; D: -; V: TRBV29-1; length: 11; CDR3: CSVESGNEQYF; DNA: TGCAGCGTTGAATCAGGGAACGAGCAGTACTTC
size: -; J: TRBJ1-3; D: -; V: TRBV11-2; length: 16; CDR3: CASSLGSQLSGNTIYF; DNA: TGTGCCAGCAGCTTAGGATCACAGCTCTCTGGAAACACCATATATTTT
size: -; J: TRBJ1-2; D: -; V: TRBV11-2; length: 15; CDR3: CASSSSSGRVNGYTF; DNA: TGTGCCAGCAGCTCCTCCTCGGGGAGGGTAAACGGCTACACCTTC
size: -; J: TRBJ2-2; D: -; V: TRBV12-3/TRBV12-4; length: 11; CDR3: CVAGDRGELFF; DNA: TGTGTGGCAGGGGATAGGGGGGAGCTGTTTTTT
size: once; J: TRBJ2-5; D: -; V: TRBV29-1; length: 14; CDR3: CSVASSEPQETQYF; DNA: TGCAGCGTTGCATCCAGCGAACCTCAAGAGACCCAGTACTTC
size: -; J: TRBJ2-2; D: TRBD2; V: TRBV6-2/TRBV6-3; length: 19; CDR3: CASSDYGGASGRNTGELFF; DNA: TGTGCCAGCAGTGACTACGGGGGGGCTAGCGGGAGGAACACCGGGGAGCTGTTTTTT
size: -; J: TRBJ1-2; D: TRBD1; V: TRBV28; length: 14; CDR3: CASSYRDRGYGYTF; DNA: TGTGCCAGCAGTTACCGGGACAGGGGATATGGCTACACCTTC
size: many; J: TRBJ1-2; D: -; V: TRBV6-5; length: 13; CDR3: CANRQEGTYGYTF; DNA: TGTGCCAACCGACAGGAAGGGACCTATGGCTACACCTTC
size: -; J: TRBJ2-7; D: -; V: TRBV5-4; length: 13; CDR3: CASSLGRANEQYF; DNA: TGTGCCAGCAGCTTAGGCAGGGCGAACGAGCAGTACTTC
size: -; J: TRBJ2-1; D: TRBD2; V: TRBV19; length: 17; CDR3: CASSIVGGLAGGDEQFF; DNA: TGTGCCAGTAGTATAGTCGGCGGACTAGCGGGAGGAGATGAGCAGTTCTTC
size: -; J: TRBJ1-1; D: -; V: TRBV11-3; length: 14; CDR3: CASSFDSSNTEAFF; DNA: TGTGCCAGCAGCTTTGACAGTTCGAACACTGAAGCTTTCTTT
size: -; J: TRBJ2-7; D: -; V: TRBV4-1; length: 13; CDR3: CASSQAFQGEQYF; DNA: TGCGCCAGCAGCCAAGCATTCCAGGGAGAGCAGTACTTC
size: -; J: TRBJ1-2; D: TRBD1; V: TRBV5-5; length: 16; CDR3: CASSFFTRQGRNGYTF; DNA: TGTGCCAGCAGCTTCTTTACCCGACAGGGGAGAAATGGCTACACCTTC
size: -; J: TRBJ2-7; D: -; V: TRBV7-3; length: 16; CDR3: CASSLQGGRGGYEQYF; DNA: TGTGCCAGCAGCTTACAGGGTGGCCGGGGAGGATACGAGCAGTACTTC
size: once; J: TRBJ2-7; D: TRBD1; V: TRBV9; length: 15; CDR3: CASSVGGTGLYEQYF; DNA: TGTGCCAGCAGCGTTGGAGGGACAGGGCTTTACGAGCAGTACTTC
size: few; J: TRBJ2-1; D: -; V: TRBV7-8; length: 17; CDR3: CASSLAVRGQINNEQFF; DNA: TGTGCCAGCAGCTTAGCCGTTCGAGGTCAGATCAACAATGAGCAGTTCTTC
size: once; J: TRBJ1-2; D: -; V: TRBV29-1; length: 11; CDR3: CSVEERYGYTF; DNA: TGCAGCGTTGAAGAGCGCTATGGCTACACCTTC
size: once; J: TRBJ2-2; D: -; V: TRBV19; length: 13; CDR3: CASSQMNTGELFF; DNA: TGTGCCAGTAGCCAGATGAACACCGGGGAGCTGTTTTTT
size: -; J: TRBJ1-4; D: -; V: TRBV28; length: 15; CDR3: CASSLVAVFNEKLFF; DNA: TGTGCCAGCAGTTTGGTGGCGGTCTTTAATGAAAAACTGTTTTTT
size: -; J: TRBJ1-2; D: TRBD1; V: TRBV2; length: 12; CDR3: CANLQGGYGYTF; DNA: TGTGCCAATCTACAGGGGGGCTATGGCTACACCTTC
size: -; J: TRBJ1-2; D: -; V: TRBV7-2; length: 16; CDR3: CASSLDGLTGRGGYTF; DNA: TGTGCCAGCAGCTTAGATGGGCTGACAGGCCGAGGAGGCTACACCTTC
size: few; J: TRBJ1-6; D: TRBD1; V: TRBV2; length: 16; CDR3: CASSGDRNFANSPLHF; DNA: TGTGCCAGCAGTGGGGACAGGAATTTTGCTAATTCACCCCTCCACTTT
size: -; J: TRBJ2-1; D: -; V: TRBV6-4; length: 13; CDR3: CASSTLRGGEQFF; DNA: TGTGCCAGCAGTACTTTAAGGGGTGGTGAGCAGTTCTTC
size: few; J: TRBJ2-7; D: -; V: TRBV5-4; length: 15; CDR3: CASRKQGSSSYEQYF; DNA: TGTGCCAGCAGAAAACAGGGTTCGAGCTCCTACGAGCAGTACTTC
size: -; J: TRBJ1-6; D: TRBD1; V: TRBV4-1; length: 17; CDR3: CASSQDPQGAAGSPLHF; DNA: TGCGCCAGCAGCCAAGATCCCCAGGGGGCGGCGGGTTCACCCCTCCACTTT
size: -; J: TRBJ2-1; D: -; V: TRBV2; length: 12; CDR3: CASTNSGNEQFF; DNA: TGTGCCAGCACAAACTCAGGGAATGAGCAGTTCTTC
size: -; J: TRBJ1-1; D: -; V: TRBV9; length: 15; CDR3: CASSTRVGAPTEAFF; DNA: TGTGCCAGCAGCACCCGAGTGGGGGCCCCCACTGAAGCTTTCTTT
size: -; J: TRBJ1-1; D: TRBD1; V: TRBV18; length: 14; CDR3: CASSTVGTDTEAFF; DNA: TGTGCCAGCTCAACCGTTGGGACAGACACTGAAGCTTTCTTT
size: -; J: TRBJ2-5; D: -; V: TRBV10-3; length: 14; CDR3: CAISESNRKETQYF; DNA: TGTGCCATCAGTGAGTCGAACAGAAAAGAGACCCAGTACTTC
size: -; J: TRBJ2-1; D: -; V: TRBV9; length: 13; CDR3: CASSAHEINEQFF; DNA: TGTGCCAGCAGCGCTCATGAGATCAATGAGCAGTTCTTC
size: once; J: TRBJ1-1; D: -; V: TRBV7-2; length: 15; CDR3: CASSLDRRSYAEAFF; DNA: TGTGCCAGCAGCTTGGACAGACGATCGTACGCTGAAGCTTTCTTT
size: -; J: TRBJ1-6; D: TRBD1; V: TRBV6-4; length: 16; CDR3: CASRTGFRDRDSPLHF; DNA: TGTGCCAGCAGGACCGGATTCCGGGACAGGGATTCACCCCTCCACTTT
size: -; J: TRBJ1-5; D: -; V: TRBV30; length: 15; CDR3: CAWSVTMGGSQPQHF; DNA: TGTGCCTGGAGTGTAACAATGGGGGGGAGTCAGCCCCAGCATTTT
size: -; J: TRBJ1-3; D: TRBD1; V: TRBV4-1; length: 16; CDR3: CASSQAGTGGGNTIYF; DNA: TGCGCCAGCAGCCAAGCCGGGACAGGGGGCGGAAACACCATATATTTT
size: -; J: TRBJ2-7; D: TRBD1; V: TRBV27; length: 14; CDR3: CASSPGTGGYEQYF; DNA: TGTGCCAGCAGTCCCGGGACAGGGGGTTATGAGCAGTACTTC
size: once; J: TRBJ2-7; D: -; V: TRBV5-6; length: 15; CDR3: CASSLAPAGVYEQYF; DNA: TGTGCCAGCAGCTTGGCCCCAGCGGGCGTCTACGAGCAGTACTTC
size: -; J: TRBJ1-4; D: -; V: TRBV5-5; length: 15; CDR3: CASTPGGHFQEKLFF; DNA: TGTGCCAGCACCCCGGGGGGCCATTTTCAGGAAAAACTGTTTTTT
size: -; J: TRBJ2-3; D: TRBD2; V: TRBV7-3; length: 16; CDR3: CASSSVAPAGGDTQYF; DNA: TGTGCCAGCAGCTCCGTCGCCCCAGCGGGAGGAGATACGCAGTATTTT
size: -; J: TRBJ2-5; D: -; V: TRBV5-1; length: 15; CDR3: CASSLEAGFGETQYF; DNA: TGCGCCAGCAGCTTGGAGGCAGGATTCGGAGAGACCCAGTACTTC
size: once; J: TRBJ2-2; D: -; V: TRBV7-3; length: 14; CDR3: CASSSSGNTGELFF; DNA: TGTGCCAGCAGCTCCTCAGGGAACACCGGGGAGCTGTTTTTT
size: -; J: TRBJ2-7; D: TRBD1; V: TRBV19; length: 15; CDR3: CASSIGTGGSYEQYF; DNA: TGTGCCAGTAGTATAGGGACAGGGGGGTCCTACGAGCAGTACTTC
size: -; J: TRBJ1-6; D: -; V: TRBV2; length: 13; CDR3: CASLQELNSPLHF; DNA: TGTGCCAGCCTACAGGAGCTTAATTCACCCCTCCACTTT
size: -; J: TRBJ2-2; D: -; V: TRBV7-9; length: 12; CDR3: CASSLFTGELFF; DNA: TGTGCCAGCAGCCTTTTTACCGGGGAGCTGTTTTTT
size: few; J: TRBJ1-5; D: TRBD1; V: TRBV7-9; length: 16; CDR3: CASSPPTGASNQPQHF; DNA: TGTGCCAGCAGCCCTCCGACAGGGGCGAGCAATCAGCCCCAGCATTTT
size: -; J: TRBJ2-5; D: -; V: TRBV30; length: 14; CDR3: CAWSAQGWQETQYF; DNA: TGTGCCTGGAGTGCCCAGGGGTGGCAAGAGACCCAGTACTTC
size: -; J: TRBJ1-5; D: TRBD1; V: TRBV7-6; length: 15; CDR3: CASSLEDRGGQPQHF; DNA: TGTGCCAGCAGCTTAGAAGATAGAGGGGGCCAGCCCCAGCATTTT
size: -; J: TRBJ2-1; D: TRBD1; V: TRBV9; length: 16; CDR3: CASSVLRDRGTHEQFF; DNA: TGTGCCAGCAGCGTTCTGAGGGACAGGGGTACCCATGAGCAGTTCTTC
size: -; J: TRBJ2-1; D: TRBD2; V: TRBV7-3; length: 15; CDR3: CASSLGTSGTDEQFF; DNA: TGTGCCAGCAGCTTAGGCACTAGCGGGACCGATGAGCAGTTCTTC
size: -; J: TRBJ1-1; D: -; V: TRBV11-3; length: 13; CDR3: CASSLAPGTEAFF; DNA: TGTGCCAGCAGCTTAGCCCCCGGGACTGAAGCTTTCTTT